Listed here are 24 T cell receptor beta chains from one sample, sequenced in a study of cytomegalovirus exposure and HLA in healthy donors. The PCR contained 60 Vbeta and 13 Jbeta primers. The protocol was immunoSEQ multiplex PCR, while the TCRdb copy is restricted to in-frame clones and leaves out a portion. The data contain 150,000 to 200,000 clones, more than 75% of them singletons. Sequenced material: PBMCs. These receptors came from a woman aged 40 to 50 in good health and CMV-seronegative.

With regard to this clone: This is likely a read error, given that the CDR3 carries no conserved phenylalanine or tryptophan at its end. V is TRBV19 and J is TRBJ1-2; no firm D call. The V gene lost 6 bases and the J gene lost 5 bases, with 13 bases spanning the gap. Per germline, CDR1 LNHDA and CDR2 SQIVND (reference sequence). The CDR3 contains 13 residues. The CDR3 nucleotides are TGTGCCAGTAGGCCGGGTTTAGCGTATGGCTACACCTCC. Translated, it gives CASRPGLAYGYTS.

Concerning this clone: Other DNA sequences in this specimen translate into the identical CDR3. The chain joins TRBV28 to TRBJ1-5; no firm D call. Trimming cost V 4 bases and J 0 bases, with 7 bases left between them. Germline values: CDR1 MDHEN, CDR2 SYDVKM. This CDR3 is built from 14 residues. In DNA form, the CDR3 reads TGTGCCAGCAGTTACCGAGGTAGCAATCAGCCCCAGCATTTT. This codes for CASSYRGSNQPQHF.

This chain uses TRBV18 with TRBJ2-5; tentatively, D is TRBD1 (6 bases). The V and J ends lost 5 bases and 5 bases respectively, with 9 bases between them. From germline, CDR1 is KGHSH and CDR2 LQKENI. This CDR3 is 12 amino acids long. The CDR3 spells CASSVDRETQYF. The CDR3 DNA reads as TGTGCCAGCTCAGTAGACAGGGAGACCCAGTACTTC.

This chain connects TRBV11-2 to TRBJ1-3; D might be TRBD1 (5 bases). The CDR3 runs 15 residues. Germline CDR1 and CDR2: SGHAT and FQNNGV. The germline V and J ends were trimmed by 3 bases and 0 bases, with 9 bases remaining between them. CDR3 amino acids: CASSFRGHSGNTIYF. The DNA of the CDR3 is TGTGCCAGCAGCTTTAGAGGACACTCTGGAAACACCATATATTTT.

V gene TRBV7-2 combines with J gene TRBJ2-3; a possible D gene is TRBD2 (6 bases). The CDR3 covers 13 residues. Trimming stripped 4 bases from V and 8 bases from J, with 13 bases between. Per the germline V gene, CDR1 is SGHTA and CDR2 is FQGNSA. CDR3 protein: CASSSLGTGTQYF. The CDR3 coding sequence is TGTGCCAGCAGCTCTCTAGGGACTGGTACGCAGTATTTT.

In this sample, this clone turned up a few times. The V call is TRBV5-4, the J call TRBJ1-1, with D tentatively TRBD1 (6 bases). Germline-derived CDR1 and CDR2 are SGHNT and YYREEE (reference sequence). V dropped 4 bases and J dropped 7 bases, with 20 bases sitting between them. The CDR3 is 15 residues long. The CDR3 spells CASSPLRGASGEAFF. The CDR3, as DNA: TGTGCCAGCAGCCCCCTACGGGGGGCCTCAGGTGAAGCTTTCTTT.

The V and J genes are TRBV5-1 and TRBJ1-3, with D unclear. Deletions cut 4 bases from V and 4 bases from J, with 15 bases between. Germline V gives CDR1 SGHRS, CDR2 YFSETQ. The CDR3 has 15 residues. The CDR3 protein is CASSPRSGGGNTIYF. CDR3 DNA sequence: TGCGCCAGCAGCCCCCGATCCGGAGGAGGAAACACCATATATTTT.

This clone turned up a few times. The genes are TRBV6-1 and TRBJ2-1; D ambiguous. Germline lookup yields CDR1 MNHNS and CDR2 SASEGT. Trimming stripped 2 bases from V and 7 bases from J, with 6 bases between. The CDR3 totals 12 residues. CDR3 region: CASSEMSNEQFF. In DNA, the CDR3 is TGTGCCAGCAGTGAAATGTCGAATGAGCAGTTCTTC.

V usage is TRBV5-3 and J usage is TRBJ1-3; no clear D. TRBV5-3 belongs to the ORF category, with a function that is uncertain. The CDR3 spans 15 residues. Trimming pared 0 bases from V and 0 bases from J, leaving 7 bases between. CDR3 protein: CARSLVGDSGNTIYF. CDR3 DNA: TGTGCCAGAAGCTTGGTCGGGGACTCTGGAAACACCATATATTTT.

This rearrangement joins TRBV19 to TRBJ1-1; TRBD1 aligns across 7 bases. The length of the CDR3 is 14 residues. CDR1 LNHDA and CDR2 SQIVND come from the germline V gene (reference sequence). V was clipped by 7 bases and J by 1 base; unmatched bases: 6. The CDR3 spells CASTSGQTNTEAFF. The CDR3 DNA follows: TGTGCCAGTACCTCGGGACAGACGAACACTGAAGCTTTCTTT.

The CDR3 is CASADSSGRETQYF. The DNA of the CDR3 is TGTGCCAGCGCGGATAGTAGCGGGAGAGAGACCCAGTACTTC. The rearrangement links TRBV28 to TRBJ2-5; 9 bases agree with TRBD2. The V gene end was trimmed by 8 bases and the J gene end by 4 bases; junction bases not matched to a gene: 8. CDR3 length equals 14 residues. The germline V gene has CDR1 MDHEN and CDR2 SYDVKM.

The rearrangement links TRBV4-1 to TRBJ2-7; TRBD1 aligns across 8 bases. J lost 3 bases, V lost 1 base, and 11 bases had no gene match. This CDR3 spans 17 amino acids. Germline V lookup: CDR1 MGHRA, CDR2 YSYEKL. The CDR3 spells CASSQVRGVRGLYEQYF. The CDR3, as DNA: TGCGCCAGCAGCCAAGTTAGGGGGGTCAGGGGGCTCTACGAGCAGTACTTC.

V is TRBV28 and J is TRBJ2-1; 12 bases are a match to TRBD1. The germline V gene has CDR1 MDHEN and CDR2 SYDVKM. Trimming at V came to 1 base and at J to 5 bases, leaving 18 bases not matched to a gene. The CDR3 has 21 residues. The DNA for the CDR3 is TGTGCCAGCAGTTTATATTGGACCGGGACAGGGGGCCTAGCGGGAGACAATGAGCAGTTCTTC. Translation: CASSLYWTGTGGLAGDNEQFF.

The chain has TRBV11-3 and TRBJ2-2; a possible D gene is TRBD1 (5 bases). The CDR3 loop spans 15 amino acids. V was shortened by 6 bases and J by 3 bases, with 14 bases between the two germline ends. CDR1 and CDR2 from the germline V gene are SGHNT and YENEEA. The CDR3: CASSWGRVYTGELFF. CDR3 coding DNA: TGTGCCAGCAGTTGGGGCAGGGTTTACACCGGGGAGCTGTTTTTT.

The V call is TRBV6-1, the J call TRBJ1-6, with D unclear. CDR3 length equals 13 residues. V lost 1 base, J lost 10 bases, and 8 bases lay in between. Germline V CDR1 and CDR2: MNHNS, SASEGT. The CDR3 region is CASSEGAGSPLHF. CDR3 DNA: TGTGCCAGCAGTGAAGGGGCCGGCTCACCCCTCCACTTT.

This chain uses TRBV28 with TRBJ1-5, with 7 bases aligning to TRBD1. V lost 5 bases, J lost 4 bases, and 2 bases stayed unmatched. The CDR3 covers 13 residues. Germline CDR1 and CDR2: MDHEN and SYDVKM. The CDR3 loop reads CASSTGDNQPQHF. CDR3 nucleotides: TGTGCCAGCAGTACAGGGGATAATCAGCCCCAGCATTTT.

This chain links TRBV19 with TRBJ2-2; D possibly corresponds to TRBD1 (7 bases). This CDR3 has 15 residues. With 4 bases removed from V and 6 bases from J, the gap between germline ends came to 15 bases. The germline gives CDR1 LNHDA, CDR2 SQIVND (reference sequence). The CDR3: CASSTEGAVAGELFF. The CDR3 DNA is TGTGCCAGTAGTACGGAGGGGGCTGTTGCCGGGGAGCTGTTTTTT.

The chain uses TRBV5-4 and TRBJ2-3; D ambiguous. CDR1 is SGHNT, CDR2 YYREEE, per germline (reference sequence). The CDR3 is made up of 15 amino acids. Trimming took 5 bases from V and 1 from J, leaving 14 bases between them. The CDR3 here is CASRRSRVGTDTQYF. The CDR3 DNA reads TGTGCCAGCAGACGATCCCGGGTTGGCACAGATACGCAGTATTTT.

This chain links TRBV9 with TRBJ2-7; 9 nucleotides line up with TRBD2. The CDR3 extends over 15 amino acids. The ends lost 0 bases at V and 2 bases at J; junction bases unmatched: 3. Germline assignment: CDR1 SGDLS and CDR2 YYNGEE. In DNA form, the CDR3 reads TGTGCCAGCAGCGTAGGCGGGGGGGCCACCTACGAGCAGTACTTC. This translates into CASSVGGGATYEQYF.

The CDR3 DNA follows: TGTGCCAGCGGGGACAGGGGGCAAGACGAGCAGTACTTC. The encoded protein is CASGDRGQDEQYF. The chain is built from TRBV28 and TRBJ2-7; 12 positions match TRBD1. Unmatched junction bases numbered 4, after V lost 8 bases and J lost 5 bases. The CDR3 is made up of 13 amino acids. CDR1 is MDHEN, CDR2 SYDVKM, per germline.

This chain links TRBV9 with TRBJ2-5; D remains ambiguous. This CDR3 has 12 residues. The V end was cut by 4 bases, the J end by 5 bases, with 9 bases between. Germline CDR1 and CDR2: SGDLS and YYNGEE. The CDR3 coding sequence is TGTGCCAGCAGCCCCCATGAGGAGACCCAGTACTTC. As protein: CASSPHEETQYF. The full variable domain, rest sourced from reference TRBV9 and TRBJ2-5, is DSGVTQTPKHLITATGQRVTLRCSPRSGDLSVYWYQQSLDQGLQFLIQYYNGEERAKGNILERFSAQQFPDLHSELNLSSLELGDSALYFCASSPHEETQYFGPGTRLLVL.

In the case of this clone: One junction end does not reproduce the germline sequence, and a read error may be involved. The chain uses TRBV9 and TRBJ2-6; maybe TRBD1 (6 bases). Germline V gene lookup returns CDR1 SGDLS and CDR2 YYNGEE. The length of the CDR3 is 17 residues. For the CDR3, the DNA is TGTGCCAGCAGCTTTGGGACACCAAGCTCTGGGGCCAACGGCCTGACTTTC. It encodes CASSFGTPSSGANGLTF. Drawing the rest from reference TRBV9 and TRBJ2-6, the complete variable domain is DSGVTQTPKHLITATGQRVTLRCSPRSGDLSVYWYQQSLDQGLQFLIQYYNGEERAKGNILERFSAQQFPDLHSELNLSSLELGDSALYFCASSFGTPSSGANGLTFGAGSRLTVL.

The CDR3: CASSLRGGLDEAFF. The CDR3 nucleotides are TGCGCCAGCAGCTTGAGGGGGGGCCTGGATGAAGCTTTCTTT. The V call is TRBV5-1, the J call TRBJ1-1; possible D gene TRBD1, 6 bases. CDR1 and CDR2 (germline): SGHRS, YFSETQ. Deletions cut 1 base from V and 7 bases from J, with 14 bases between. This CDR3 comprises 14 residues.

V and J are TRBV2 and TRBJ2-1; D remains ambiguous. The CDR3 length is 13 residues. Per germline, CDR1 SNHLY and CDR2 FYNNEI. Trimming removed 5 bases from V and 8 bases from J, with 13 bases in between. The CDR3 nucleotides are TGTGCCAGCAGTCTGAGTTCATTCCATGAGCAGTTCTTC. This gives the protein CASSLSSFHEQFF.